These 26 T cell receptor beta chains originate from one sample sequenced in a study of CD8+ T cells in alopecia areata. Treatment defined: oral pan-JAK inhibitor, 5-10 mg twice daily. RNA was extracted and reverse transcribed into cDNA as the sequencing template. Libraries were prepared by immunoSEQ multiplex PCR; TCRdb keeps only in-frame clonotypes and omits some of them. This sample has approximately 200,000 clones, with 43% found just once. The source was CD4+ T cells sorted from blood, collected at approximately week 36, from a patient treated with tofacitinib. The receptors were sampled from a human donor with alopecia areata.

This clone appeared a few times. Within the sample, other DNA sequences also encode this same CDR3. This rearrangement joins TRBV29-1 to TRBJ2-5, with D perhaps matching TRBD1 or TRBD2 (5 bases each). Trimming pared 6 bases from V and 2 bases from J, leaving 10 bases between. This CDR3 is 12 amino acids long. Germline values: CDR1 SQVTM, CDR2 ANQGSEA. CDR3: CSVGTSQETQYF. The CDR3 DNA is TGCAGCGTGGGGACCTCACAAGAGACCCAGTACTTC.

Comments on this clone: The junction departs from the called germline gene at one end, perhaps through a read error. This chain's CDR3 is CASSFGASGSIDEQFF. Written as DNA, the CDR3 is TGTGCTAGCAGCTTCGGTGCTAGCGGGAGTATAGATGAGCAGTTCTTC. The chain recombines TRBV7-7 with TRBJ2-1; TRBD2 aligns across 10 bases. The CDR3 is 16 residues long. Germline V gives CDR1 SSHAT, CDR2 FNYEAQ (reference sequence).

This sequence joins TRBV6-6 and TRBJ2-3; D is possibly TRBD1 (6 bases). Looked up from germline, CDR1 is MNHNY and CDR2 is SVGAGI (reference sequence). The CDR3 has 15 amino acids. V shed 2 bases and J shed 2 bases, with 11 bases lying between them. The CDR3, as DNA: TGTGCCAGCAGTTACCTGGCAGGGGTCACAGATACGCAGTATTTT. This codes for CASSYLAGVTDTQYF.

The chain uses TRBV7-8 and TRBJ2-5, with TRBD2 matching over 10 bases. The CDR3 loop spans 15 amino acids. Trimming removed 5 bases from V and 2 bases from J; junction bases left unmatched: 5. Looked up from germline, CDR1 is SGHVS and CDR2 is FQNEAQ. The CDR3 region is CASSPRTSGQETQYF. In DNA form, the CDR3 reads TGTGCCAGCAGCCCGCGGACTAGCGGTCAAGAGACCCAGTACTTC.

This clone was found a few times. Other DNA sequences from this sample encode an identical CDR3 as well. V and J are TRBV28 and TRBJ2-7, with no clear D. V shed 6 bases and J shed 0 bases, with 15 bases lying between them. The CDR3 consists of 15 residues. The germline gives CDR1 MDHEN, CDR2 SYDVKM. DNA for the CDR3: TGTGCCAGCAGCTTAACCCCCAGGTCCTCCTACGAGCAGTACTTC. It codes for CASSLTPRSSYEQYF.

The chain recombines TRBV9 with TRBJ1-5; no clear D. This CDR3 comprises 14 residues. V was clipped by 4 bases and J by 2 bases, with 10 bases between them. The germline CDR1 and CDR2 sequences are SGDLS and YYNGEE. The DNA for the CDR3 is TGTGCCAGCAGCACAAGTGGGGGCAATCAGCCCCAGCATTTT. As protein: CASSTSGGNQPQHF.

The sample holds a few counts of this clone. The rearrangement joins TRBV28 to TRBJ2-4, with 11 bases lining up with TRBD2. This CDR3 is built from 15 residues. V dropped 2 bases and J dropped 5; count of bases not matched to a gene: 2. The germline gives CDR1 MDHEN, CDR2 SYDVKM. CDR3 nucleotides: TGTGCCAGCAGTTTAGGGGGACTAGCGGAAAACATTCAGTACTTC. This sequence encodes CASSLGGLAENIQYF.

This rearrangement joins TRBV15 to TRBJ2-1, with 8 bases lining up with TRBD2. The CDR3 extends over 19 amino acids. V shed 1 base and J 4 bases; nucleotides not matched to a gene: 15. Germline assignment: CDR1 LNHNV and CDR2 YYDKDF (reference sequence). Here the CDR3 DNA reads TGTGCCACCAGCAGAGTCCTACTAGCGGCCAGTGGGGGGTACAATGAGCAGTTCTTC. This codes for CATSRVLLAASGGYNEQFF.

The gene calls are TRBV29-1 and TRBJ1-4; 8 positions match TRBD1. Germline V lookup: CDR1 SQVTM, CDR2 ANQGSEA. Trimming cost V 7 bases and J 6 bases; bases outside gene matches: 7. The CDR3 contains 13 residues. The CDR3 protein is CSANRGRDEKLFF. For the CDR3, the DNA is TGCAGCGCTAACAGGGGGAGGGATGAAAAACTGTTTTTT.

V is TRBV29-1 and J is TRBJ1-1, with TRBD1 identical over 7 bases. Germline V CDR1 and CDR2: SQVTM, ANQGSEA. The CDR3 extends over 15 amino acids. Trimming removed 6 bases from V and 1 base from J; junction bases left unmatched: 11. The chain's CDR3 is CSVQTTGVRNTEAFF. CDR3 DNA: TGCAGCGTCCAAACCACAGGGGTACGGAACACTGAAGCTTTCTTT. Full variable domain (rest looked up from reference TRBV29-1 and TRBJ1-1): SAVISQKPSRDICQRGTSLTIQCQVDSQVTMMFWYRQQPGQSLTLIATANQGSEATYESGFVIDKFPISRPNLTFSTLTVSNMSPEDSSIYLCSVQTTGVRNTEAFFGQGTRLTVV.

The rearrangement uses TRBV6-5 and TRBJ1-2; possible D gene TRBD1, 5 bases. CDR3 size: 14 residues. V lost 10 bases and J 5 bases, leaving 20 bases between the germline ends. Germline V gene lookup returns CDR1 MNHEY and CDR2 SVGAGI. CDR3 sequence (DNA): TGTGCCACCCAAGGGGTCGGGAGTGAATATGGCTACACCTTC. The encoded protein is CATQGVGSEYGYTF.

The CDR3 DNA is TGTGCCAGCAGCTTGCTATCGGGAGTCGGCAATCAGCCCCAGCATTTT. Translating gives CASSLLSGVGNQPQHF. J is TRBJ1-5 and V is TRBV7-2; no clear D. The CDR3 runs 16 residues. V was trimmed by 3 bases and J by 2 bases, leaving 14 bases between them. Per the germline V gene, CDR1 is SGHTA and CDR2 is FQGNSA.

For the CDR3, the DNA is TGTGCCTGGAATCTCCGAGGGGAGCAGTACTTC. Translating gives CAWNLRGEQYF. This chain connects TRBV30 to TRBJ2-7; D is possibly TRBD2 (5 bases). Germline loops: CDR1 GTSNPN, CDR2 SVGIG (reference sequence). The CDR3 extends over 11 amino acids. Trimming took off 4 bases at V and 7 bases at J, with 11 bases between the two ends. The full variable domain, rest sourced from reference TRBV30 and TRBJ2-7, is SQTIHQWPATLVQPVGSPLSLECTVEGTSNPNLYWYRQAAGRGLQLLFYSVGIGQISSEVPQNLSASRPQDRQFILSSKKLLLSDSGFYLCAWNLRGEQYFGPGTRLTVT.

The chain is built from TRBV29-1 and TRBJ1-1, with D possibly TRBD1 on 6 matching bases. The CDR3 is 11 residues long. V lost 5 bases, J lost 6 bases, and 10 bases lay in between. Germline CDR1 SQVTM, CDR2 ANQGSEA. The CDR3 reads CSVRGTAEAFF. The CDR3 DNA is TGCAGCGTTAGGGGGACCGCTGAAGCTTTCTTT.

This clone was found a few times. DNA for the CDR3: TGTGCCAGCAGCGCGACAGGGAACGCCTACGAGCAGTACTTC. This encodes CASSATGNAYEQYF. V is TRBV9 and J is TRBJ2-7; 7 bases match TRBD1. Per the germline V gene, CDR1 is SGDLS and CDR2 is YYNGEE. The J segment lost 2 bases and the V segment lost 3 bases, leaving 5 bases of the junction unmatched. The CDR3 consists of 14 residues. The full variable domain, completed using reference TRBV9 and TRBJ2-7, is DSGVTQTPKHLITATGQRVTLRCSPRSGDLSVYWYQQSLDQGLQFLIQYYNGEERAKGNILERFSAQQFPDLHSELNLSSLELGDSALYFCASSATGNAYEQYFGPGTRLTVT.

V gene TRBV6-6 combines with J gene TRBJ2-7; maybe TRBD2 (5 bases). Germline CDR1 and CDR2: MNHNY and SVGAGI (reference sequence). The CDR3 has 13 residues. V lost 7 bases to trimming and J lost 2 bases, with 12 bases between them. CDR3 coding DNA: TGTGCCAGCACTCGCGGGCCGACCTACGAGCAGTACTTC. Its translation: CASTRGPTYEQYF.

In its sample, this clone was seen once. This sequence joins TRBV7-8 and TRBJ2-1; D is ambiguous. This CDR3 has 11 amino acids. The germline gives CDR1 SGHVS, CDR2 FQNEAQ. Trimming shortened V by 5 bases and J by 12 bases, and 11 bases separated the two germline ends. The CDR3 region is CASSPFDGQFF. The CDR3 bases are TGTGCCAGCAGCCCTTTCGACGGGCAGTTCTTC.

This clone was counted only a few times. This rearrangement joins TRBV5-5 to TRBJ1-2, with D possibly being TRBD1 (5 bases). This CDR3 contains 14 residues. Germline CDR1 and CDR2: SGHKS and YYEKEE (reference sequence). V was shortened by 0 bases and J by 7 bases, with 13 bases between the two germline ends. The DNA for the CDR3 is TGTGCCAGCAGCTTGGAGGGGTCGATTGTTGGCTACACCTTC. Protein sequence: CASSLEGSIVGYTF.

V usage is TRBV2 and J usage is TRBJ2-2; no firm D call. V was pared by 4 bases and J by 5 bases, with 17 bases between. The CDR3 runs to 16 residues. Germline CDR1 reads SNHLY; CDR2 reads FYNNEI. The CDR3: CASSAYSGRSTGELFF. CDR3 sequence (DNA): TGTGCCAGCAGTGCCTATTCGGGCAGGTCGACCGGGGAGCTGTTTTTT.

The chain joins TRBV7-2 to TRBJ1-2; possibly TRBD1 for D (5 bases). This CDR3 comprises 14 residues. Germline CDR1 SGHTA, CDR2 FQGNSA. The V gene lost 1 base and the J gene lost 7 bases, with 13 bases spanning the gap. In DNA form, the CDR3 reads TGTGCCAGCAGCTTAGGCACCTGGGGGATTGGCTACACCTTC. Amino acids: CASSLGTWGIGYTF.

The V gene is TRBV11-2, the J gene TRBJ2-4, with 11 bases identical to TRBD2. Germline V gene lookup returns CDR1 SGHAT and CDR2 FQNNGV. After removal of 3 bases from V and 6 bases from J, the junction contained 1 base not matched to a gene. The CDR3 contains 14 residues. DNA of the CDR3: TGTGCCAGCAGCTTCACTAGCGGGAGAAACATTCAGTACTTC. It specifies CASSFTSGRNIQYF. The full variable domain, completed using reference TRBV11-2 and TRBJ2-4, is EAGVAQSPRYKIIEKRQSVAFWCNPISGHATLYWYQQILGQGPKLLIQFQNNGVVDDSQLPKDRFSAERLKGVDSTLKIQPAKLEDSAVYLCASSFTSGRNIQYFGAGTRLSVL.

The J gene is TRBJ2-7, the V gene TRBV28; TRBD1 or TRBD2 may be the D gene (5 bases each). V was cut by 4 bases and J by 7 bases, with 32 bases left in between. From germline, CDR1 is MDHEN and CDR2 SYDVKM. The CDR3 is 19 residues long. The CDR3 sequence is CASSSIAGDGRTPLGEQYF. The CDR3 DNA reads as TGTGCCAGCAGTTCAATAGCCGGGGACGGACGAACCCCTTTGGGGGAGCAGTACTTC.

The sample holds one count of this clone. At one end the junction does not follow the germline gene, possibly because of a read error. CDR3 DNA sequence: TGTGCCAGTTCACCCCGGAGGGCGAGATCCTACGAGCAGTACTTC. Its protein product is CASSPRRARSYEQYF. This chain links TRBV18 with TRBJ2-7, with a tentative D call TRBD2 (6 bases). CDR3 length: 15 amino acids. Germline-derived CDR1 and CDR2 are KGHSH and LQKENI.

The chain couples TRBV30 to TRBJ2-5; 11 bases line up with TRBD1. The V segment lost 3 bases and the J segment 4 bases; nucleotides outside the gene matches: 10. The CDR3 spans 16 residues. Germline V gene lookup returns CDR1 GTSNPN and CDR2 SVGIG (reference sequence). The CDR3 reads CAWSPGQGVIRETQYF. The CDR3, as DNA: TGTGCCTGGAGCCCGGGACAGGGGGTGATTCGAGAGACCCAGTACTTC.

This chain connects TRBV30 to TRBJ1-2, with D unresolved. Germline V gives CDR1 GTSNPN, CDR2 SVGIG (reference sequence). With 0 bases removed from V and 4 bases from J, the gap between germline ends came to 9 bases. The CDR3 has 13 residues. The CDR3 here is CAWSVFSSYGYTF. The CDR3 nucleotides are TGTGCCTGGAGTGTATTTAGCAGCTATGGCTACACCTTC.

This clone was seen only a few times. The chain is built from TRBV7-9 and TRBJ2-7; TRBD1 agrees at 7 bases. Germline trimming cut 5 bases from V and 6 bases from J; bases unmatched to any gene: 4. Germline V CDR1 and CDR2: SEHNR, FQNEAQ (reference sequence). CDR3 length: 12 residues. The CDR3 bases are TGTGCCAGCAGCGAGACAGGGTTCGAGCAGTACTTC. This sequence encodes CASSETGFEQYF.